The sequence of this TCR beta chain was determined in a study of identical twins. Whole-study findings and limits: Cord blood's abundant beta clonotypes had fewer insertions, unlike memory repertoires. Analyses of zero insertions could, in part, be confounded by invariant MAIT and iNKT cells. The conclusions drew on cross-sectional statistical analysis instead of tracking the same donors. Researchers reported weaker excess twin sharing in beta out-of-frame sequences.

Trimming took 7 bases from V and 6 from J, leaving 16 bases between them. CDR1 and CDR2 from the germline V gene are SGHAT and FQNNGV. CDR3 size: 15 residues. As for this clonotype: Its target is not known.

TCRdb re-called the 5' RACE reads through MiXCR, storing one row per CDR3 protein. The sample comprises 420,000 or so distinct CDR3 sequences, approximately 17% of which are singletons, and roughly 12% rests with the top ten. This sequence originates from a man aged 45-60 years in good health. Sample: naive T cells sorted from blood. The V call is TRBV11-2, the J call TRBJ1-6; D is unresolved. CDR3 protein: CASTPSGPSNSPLHF. The CDR3 coding sequence is TGTGCCAGCACCCCTTCCGGGCCGTCTAATTCACCCCTCCACTTT.